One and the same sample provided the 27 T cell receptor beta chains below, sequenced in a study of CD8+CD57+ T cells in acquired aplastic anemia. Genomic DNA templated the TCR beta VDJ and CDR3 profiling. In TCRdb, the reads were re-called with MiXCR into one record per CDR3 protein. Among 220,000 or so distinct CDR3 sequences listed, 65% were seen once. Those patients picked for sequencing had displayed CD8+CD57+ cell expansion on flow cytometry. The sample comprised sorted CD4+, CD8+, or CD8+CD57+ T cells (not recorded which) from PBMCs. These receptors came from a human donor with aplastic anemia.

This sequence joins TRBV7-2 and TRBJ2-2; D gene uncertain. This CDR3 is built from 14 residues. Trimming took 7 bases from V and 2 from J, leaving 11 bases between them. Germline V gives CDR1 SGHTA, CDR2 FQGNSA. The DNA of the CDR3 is TGTGCCAGCATTACATTCCTAAACACCGGGGAGCTGTTTTTT. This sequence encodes CASITFLNTGELFF.

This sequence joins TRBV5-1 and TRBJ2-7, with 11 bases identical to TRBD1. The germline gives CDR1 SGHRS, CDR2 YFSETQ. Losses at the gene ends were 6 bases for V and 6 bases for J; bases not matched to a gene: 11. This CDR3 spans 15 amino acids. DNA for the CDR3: TGCGCCAGCACCCCTCTGGCGGGGACAGGGGGCGAGCAGTACTTC. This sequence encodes CASTPLAGTGGEQYF.

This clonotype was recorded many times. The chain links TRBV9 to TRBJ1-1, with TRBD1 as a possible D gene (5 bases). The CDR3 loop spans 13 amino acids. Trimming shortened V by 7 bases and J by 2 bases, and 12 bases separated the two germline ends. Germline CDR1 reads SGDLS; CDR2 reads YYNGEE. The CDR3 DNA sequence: TGTGCCAGCGGGCGGGGCGTAAACACTGAAGCTTTCTTT. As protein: CASGRGVNTEAFF.

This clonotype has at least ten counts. The CDR3 reads CASRPQGNTEAFF. CDR3 nucleotide sequence: TGTGCCAGCAGGCCACAGGGTAACACTGAAGCTTTCTTT. The J gene is TRBJ1-1, the V gene TRBV4-2; possible D gene TRBD1, 6 bases. Trimming cost V 6 bases and J 2 bases, with 10 bases left between them. The length of the CDR3 is 13 residues. Per germline, CDR1 LGHNA and CDR2 YNFKEQ.

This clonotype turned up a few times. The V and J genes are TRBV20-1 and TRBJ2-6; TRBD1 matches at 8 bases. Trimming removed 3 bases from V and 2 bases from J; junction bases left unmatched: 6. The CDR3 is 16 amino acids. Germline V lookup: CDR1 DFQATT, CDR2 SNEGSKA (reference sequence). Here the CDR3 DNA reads TGCAGTGCTAGTAGGGCAGGGGGCCCTGGGGCCAACGTCCTGACTTTC. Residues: CSASRAGGPGANVLTF.

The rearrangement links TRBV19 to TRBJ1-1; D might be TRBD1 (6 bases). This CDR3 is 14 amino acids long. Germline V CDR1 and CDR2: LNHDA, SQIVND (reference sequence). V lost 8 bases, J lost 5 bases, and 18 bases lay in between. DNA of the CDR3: TGTGCCAGTCGTGAACAGGGCTCGGGGACTGAAGCTTTCTTT. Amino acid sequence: CASREQGSGTEAFF.

The chain's CDR3 is CSAREGNYGYTF. The CDR3 nucleotides read TGCAGTGCTAGAGAGGGGAACTATGGCTACACCTTC. This sequence joins TRBV20-1 and TRBJ1-2; D remains ambiguous. V lost 0 bases and J lost 2, with 4 bases in between. Germline values: CDR1 DFQATT, CDR2 SNEGSKA (reference sequence). The CDR3 sequence is 12 residues long.

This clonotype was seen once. The CDR3 protein is CASSLAEAGEFTEAFF. In DNA, the CDR3 is TGTGCCAGCAGCTTAGCGGAAGCAGGGGAATTCACTGAAGCTTTCTTT. This rearrangement joins TRBV7-6 to TRBJ1-1; TRBD1 is a possible D gene (6 bases). Per germline, CDR1 SGHVS and CDR2 FNYEAQ. V shed 0 bases and J shed 4 bases, with 15 bases lying between them. This CDR3 comprises 16 residues.

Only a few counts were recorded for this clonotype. The CDR3 DNA reads TGTGCCACCAGCATGAACCCCTACGAGCAGTACTTC. Residues: CATSMNPYEQYF. The chain couples TRBV15 to TRBJ2-7; D ambiguous. V gave up 4 bases and J gave up 2 bases, with 6 bases separating them. There are 12 residues in the CDR3. The germline CDR1 and CDR2 sequences are LNHNV and YYDKDF (reference sequence).

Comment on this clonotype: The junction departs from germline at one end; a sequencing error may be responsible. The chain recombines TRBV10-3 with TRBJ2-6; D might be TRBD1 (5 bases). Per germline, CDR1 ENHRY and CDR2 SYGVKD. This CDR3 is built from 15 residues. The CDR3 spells CASSYGSPGANALTF. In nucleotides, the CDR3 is TGTGCCAGCAGTTACGGCAGTCCTGGGGCCAACGCCCTGACTTTC.

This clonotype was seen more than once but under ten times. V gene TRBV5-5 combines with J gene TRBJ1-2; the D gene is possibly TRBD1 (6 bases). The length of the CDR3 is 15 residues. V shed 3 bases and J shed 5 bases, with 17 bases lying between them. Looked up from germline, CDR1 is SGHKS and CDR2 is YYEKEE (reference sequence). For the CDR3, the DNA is TGTGCCAGCAGCTCCCTACCACAGGGCCCATATGGCTACACCTTC. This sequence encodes CASSSLPQGPYGYTF.

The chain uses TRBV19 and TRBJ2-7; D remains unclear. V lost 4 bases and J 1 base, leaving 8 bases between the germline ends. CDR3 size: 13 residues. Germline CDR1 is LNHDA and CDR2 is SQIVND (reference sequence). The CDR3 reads CASSRDNSYEQYF. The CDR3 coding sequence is TGTGCCAGTAGTAGAGACAATTCCTACGAGCAGTACTTC.

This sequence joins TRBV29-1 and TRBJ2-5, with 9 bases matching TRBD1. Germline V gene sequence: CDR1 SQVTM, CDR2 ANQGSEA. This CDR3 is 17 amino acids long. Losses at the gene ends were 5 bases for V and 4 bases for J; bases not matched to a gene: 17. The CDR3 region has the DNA TGCAGCGTTTATTATAACCGGGACAGGGCGGGGGTAGAGACCCAGTACTTC. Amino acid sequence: CSVYYNRDRAGVETQYF.

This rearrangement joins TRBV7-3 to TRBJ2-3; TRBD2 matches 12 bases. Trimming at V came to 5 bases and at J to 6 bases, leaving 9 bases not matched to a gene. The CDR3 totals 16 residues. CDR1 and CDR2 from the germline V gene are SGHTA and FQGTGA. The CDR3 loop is CASSPSGGADGDTQYF. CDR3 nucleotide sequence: TGTGCCAGCAGCCCTAGCGGGGGGGCCGATGGCGATACGCAGTATTTT.

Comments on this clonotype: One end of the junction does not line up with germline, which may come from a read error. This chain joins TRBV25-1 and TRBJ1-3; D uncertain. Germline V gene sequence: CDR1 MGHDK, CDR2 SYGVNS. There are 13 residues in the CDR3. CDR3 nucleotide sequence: TGTACCAGCAGTCGTGGCTCTGGAAACACCATATATTTT. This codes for CTSSRGSGNTIYF.

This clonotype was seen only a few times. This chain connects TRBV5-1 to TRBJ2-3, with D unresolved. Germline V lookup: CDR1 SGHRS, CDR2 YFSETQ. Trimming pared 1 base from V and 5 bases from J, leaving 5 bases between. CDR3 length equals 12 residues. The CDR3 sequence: CASSLSVDTQYF. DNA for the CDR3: TGCGCCAGCAGCTTGTCGGTAGATACGCAGTATTTT.

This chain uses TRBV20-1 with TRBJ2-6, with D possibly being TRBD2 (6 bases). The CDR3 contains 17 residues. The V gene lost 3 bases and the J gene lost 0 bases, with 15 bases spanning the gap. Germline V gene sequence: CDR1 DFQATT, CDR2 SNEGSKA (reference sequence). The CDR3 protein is CSASSEGSNSGANVLTF. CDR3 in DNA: TGCAGTGCTAGCTCGGAGGGGAGCAACTCTGGGGCCAACGTCCTGACTTTC.

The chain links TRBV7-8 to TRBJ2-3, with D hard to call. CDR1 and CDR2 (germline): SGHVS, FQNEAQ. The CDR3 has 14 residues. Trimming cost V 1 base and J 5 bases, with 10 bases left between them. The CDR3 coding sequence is TGTGCCAGCAGCTTAGACGAGGCGCGAGATACGCAGTATTTT. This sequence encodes CASSLDEARDTQYF.

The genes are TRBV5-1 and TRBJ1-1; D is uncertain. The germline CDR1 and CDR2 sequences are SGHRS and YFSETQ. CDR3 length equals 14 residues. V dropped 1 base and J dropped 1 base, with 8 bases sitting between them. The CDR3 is CASSLSTSNTEAFF. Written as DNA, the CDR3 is TGCGCCAGCAGCTTGTCCACTTCGAACACTGAAGCTTTCTTT.

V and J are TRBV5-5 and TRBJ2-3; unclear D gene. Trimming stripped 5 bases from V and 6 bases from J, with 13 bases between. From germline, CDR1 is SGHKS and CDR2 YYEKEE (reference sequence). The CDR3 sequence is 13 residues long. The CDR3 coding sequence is TGTGCCAGCAGTTTCGGCCCTTTCGATACGCAGTATTTT. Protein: CASSFGPFDTQYF.

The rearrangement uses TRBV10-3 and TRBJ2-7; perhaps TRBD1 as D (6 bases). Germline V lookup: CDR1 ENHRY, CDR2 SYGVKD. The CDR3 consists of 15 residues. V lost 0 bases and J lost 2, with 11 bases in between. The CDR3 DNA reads TGTGCCATCAGTGAGTCGTATGGGACAACCTACGAGCAGTACTTC. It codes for CAISESYGTTYEQYF.

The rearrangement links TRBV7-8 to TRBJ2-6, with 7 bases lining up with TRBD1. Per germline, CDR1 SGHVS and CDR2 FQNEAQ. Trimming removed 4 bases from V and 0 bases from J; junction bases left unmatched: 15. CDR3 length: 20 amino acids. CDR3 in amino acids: CASSSALPGQSFSGANVLTF. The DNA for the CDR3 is TGTGCCAGCAGCTCAGCCTTACCGGGACAGAGCTTCTCTGGGGCCAACGTCCTGACTTTC.

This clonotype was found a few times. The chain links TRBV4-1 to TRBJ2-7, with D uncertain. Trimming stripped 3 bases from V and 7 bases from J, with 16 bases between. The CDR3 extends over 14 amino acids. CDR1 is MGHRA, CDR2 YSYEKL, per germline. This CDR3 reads CASSHASNGQEQYF. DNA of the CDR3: TGCGCCAGCAGCCATGCCTCGAATGGGCAAGAGCAGTACTTC.

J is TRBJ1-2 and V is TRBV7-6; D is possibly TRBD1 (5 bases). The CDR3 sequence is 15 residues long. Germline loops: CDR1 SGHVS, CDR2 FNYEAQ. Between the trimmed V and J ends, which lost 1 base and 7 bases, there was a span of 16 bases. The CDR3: CASSLVAGSPGGYTF. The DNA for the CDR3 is TGTGCCAGCAGCTTAGTGGCAGGGAGTCCGGGTGGCTACACCTTC.

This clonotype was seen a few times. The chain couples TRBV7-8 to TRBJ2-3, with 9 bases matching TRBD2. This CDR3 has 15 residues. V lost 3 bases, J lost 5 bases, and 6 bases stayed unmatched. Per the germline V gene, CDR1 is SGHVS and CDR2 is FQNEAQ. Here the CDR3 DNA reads TGTGCCAGCAGCTTTTTAGCGGGAGAGGGAGATACGCAGTATTTT. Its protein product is CASSFLAGEGDTQYF.

The CDR3 sequence: CASSVSFTGELFF. CDR3 DNA sequence: TGTGCCAGCAGCGTATCATTCACCGGGGAGCTGTTTTTT. This rearrangement joins TRBV9 to TRBJ2-2; D unresolved. Germline CDR1 and CDR2: SGDLS and YYNGEE. The CDR3 has 13 residues. V shed 1 base and J shed 4 bases, with 5 bases lying between them.

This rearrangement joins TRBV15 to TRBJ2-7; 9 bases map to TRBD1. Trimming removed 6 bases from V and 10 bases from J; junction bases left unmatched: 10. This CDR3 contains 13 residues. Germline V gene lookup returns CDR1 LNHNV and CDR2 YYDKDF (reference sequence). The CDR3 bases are TGTGCCACCAGACAGGACAGGGGCCTCTCCCAGTACTTC. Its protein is CATRQDRGLSQYF.